What follows are 21 T cell receptor beta chains derived from one specimen sequenced in a study (dated by TCRdb to between 2020 and 2023). The receptor library was made with the immunoSEQ multiplex PCR assay. The table comes from immuneACCESS by way of TCRdb, which keeps in-frame sequences with V and J called. Part of the clones is missing from these tables; in studies checked, under half for an unresolved V gene and the rest for unknown reasons. Here the sample has around 54,000 clones; over 90% occur a single time. The ten largest clones represent around 10% of the sample. The sequencing sample was made of PBMCs. These receptors all come from a man aged 40-49 years with rheumatoid arthritis.

The rearrangement joins TRBV6-5 to TRBJ1-6; D is undetermined. Trimming removed 6 bases from V and 7 bases from J, with 13 bases in between. In germline, CDR1 is MNHEY, CDR2 SVGAGI. The CDR3 has 14 amino acids. The CDR3 DNA is TGTGCCAGCAGGGATTCCCTTCAAAATTCACCCCTCCACTTT. Protein sequence: CASRDSLQNSPLHF.

This chain joins TRBV29-1 and TRBJ2-2; the match to TRBD1 covers 7 bases. V dropped 0 bases and J dropped 0; count of bases not matched to a gene: 7. This CDR3 spans 17 amino acids. Germline CDR1 is SQVTM and CDR2 is ANQGSEA. CDR3 in amino acids: CSVEDPTGTANTGELFF. CDR3 bases: TGCAGCGTTGAAGATCCCACCGGGACAGCGAACACCGGGGAGCTGTTTTTT.

The rearrangement links TRBV28 to TRBJ2-7; D is ambiguous. The germline V gene has CDR1 MDHEN and CDR2 SYDVKM. This CDR3 has 13 residues. With 7 bases removed from V and 0 bases from J, the gap between germline ends came to 10 bases. The CDR3 loop reads CASNSFVSYEQYF. CDR3 nucleotides: TGTGCCAGCAACAGTTTTGTCTCCTACGAGCAGTACTTC.

The J gene is TRBJ2-1, the V gene TRBV9; TRBD2 aligns across 8 bases. Trimming took 4 bases from V and 2 from J; bases not matched to a gene: 5. Looked up from germline, CDR1 is SGDLS and CDR2 is YYNGEE. This CDR3 region has 15 residues. CDR3 region: CASSPVGGAYNEQFF. The CDR3 DNA sequence: TGTGCCAGCAGCCCAGTCGGGGGGGCCTACAATGAGCAGTTCTTC.

This chain links TRBV18 with TRBJ2-5, with D possibly TRBD2 on 5 matching bases. Trimming left V 5 bases short and J 2 bases short, with 9 bases between. CDR1 KGHSH and CDR2 LQKENI come from the germline V gene. The CDR3 covers 13 residues. The chain's CDR3 is CASSRTSQETQYF. The DNA for the CDR3 is TGTGCCAGCTCAAGGACTTCTCAAGAGACCCAGTACTTC.

The genes are TRBV19 and TRBJ2-4; D not certain. The V and J ends lost 4 bases and 1 base respectively, with 11 bases between them. Germline CDR1 is LNHDA and CDR2 is SQIVND (reference sequence). The CDR3 covers 15 residues. CDR3 sequence (DNA): TGTGCCAGTAGTACGCGAGTAGCTGCCAAAAACATTCAGTACTTC. Protein sequence: CASSTRVAAKNIQYF.

The chain couples TRBV25-1 to TRBJ1-3; 8 bases are a match to TRBD1. Germline lookup yields CDR1 MGHDK and CDR2 SYGVNS. The junction had 7 bases not matched to a gene; V was cut back by 4 bases and J by 2 bases. This CDR3 is built from 16 residues. The CDR3 region has the DNA TGTGCCAGCAGTGGACAGGGGTCGTTCGCTGGAAACACCATATATTTT. Translating it yields CASSGQGSFAGNTIYF.

The CDR3 DNA is TGTGCCAGCTCACCGGGACAGCAAGAGACCCAGTACTTC. It encodes CASSPGQQETQYF. V and J are TRBV18 and TRBJ2-5, with 7 bases that match TRBD1. Germline V gene lookup returns CDR1 KGHSH and CDR2 LQKENI. The CDR3 runs 13 residues. The V segment lost 3 bases and the J segment 2 bases; nucleotides outside the gene matches: 0.

V usage is TRBV9 and J usage is TRBJ2-1; 9 bases line up with TRBD1. CDR3 size: 16 residues. J gave up 3 bases and V 0 bases, and 4 bases lay outside the gene matches. Germline V CDR1 and CDR2: SGDLS, YYNGEE. CDR3 coding DNA: TGTGCCAGCAGCGTAGGTTGGGACAGGGTCTACAATGAGCAGTTCTTC. Encoded protein: CASSVGWDRVYNEQFF.

The rearrangement links TRBV6-5 to TRBJ1-6; D perhaps matches TRBD1 (5 bases). V was pared by 4 bases and J by 4 bases, with 14 bases between. Germline CDR1 and CDR2: MNHEY and SVGAGI. The CDR3 consists of 16 residues. The DNA for the CDR3 is TGTGCCAGCAGTTCAAATCCGGGGCTATATAATTCACCCCTCCACTTT. It yields the protein CASSSNPGLYNSPLHF.

V is TRBV18 and J is TRBJ2-5; D not certain. The CDR3 is 11 amino acids. CDR1 and CDR2 from the germline V gene are KGHSH and LQKENI. Trimming removed 5 bases from V and 4 bases from J, with 5 bases in between. In DNA, the CDR3 is TGTGCCAGCTCAGAAAGAGAGACCCAGTACTTC. This sequence encodes CASSERETQYF. The complete variable domain, with remaining parts taken from reference TRBV18 and TRBJ2-5, reads NAGVMQNPRHLVRRRGQEARLRCSPMKGHSHVYWYRQLPEEGLKFMVYLQKENIIDESGMPKERFSAEFPKEGPSILRIQQVVRGDSAAYFCASSERETQYFGPGTRLLVL.

The chain couples TRBV7-2 to TRBJ2-2, with 14 positions matching TRBD2. CDR3 size: 17 residues. Germline CDR1 SGHTA, CDR2 FQGNSA. V lost 2 bases and J lost 5; bases outside the gene matches: 4. CDR3 sequence reads: CASSLYRTSGGTGELFF. The CDR3 DNA reads as TGTGCCAGCAGCTTATATAGGACTAGCGGGGGGACCGGGGAGCTGTTTTTT.

In its sample, this clone was seen once. The chain employs TRBV7-3 and TRBJ2-3; D not certain. The CDR3 contains 12 residues. V gave up 3 bases and J gave up 3 bases, with 4 bases separating them. Germline-derived CDR1 and CDR2 are SGHTA and FQGTGA. This chain's CDR3 is CASSFGTDTQYF. CDR3 in DNA: TGTGCCAGCAGCTTTGGTACAGATACGCAGTATTTT. The variable domain in full, completed from reference TRBV7-3 and TRBJ2-3, reads GAGVSQTPSNKVTEKGKYVELRCDPISGHTALYWYRQSLGQGPEFLIYFQGTGAADDSGLPNDRFFAVRPEGSVSTLKIQRTERGDSAVYLCASSFGTDTQYFGPGTRLTVL.

This clone was counted a single time. This sequence joins TRBV6-4 and TRBJ2-3; D tentatively fits TRBD1 or TRBD2 (6 bases each). This CDR3 has 14 amino acids. In germline, CDR1 is MRHNA, CDR2 SNTAGT. V was clipped by 3 bases and J by 5 bases, with 12 bases between them. In DNA, the CDR3 is TGTGCCAGCAGTGAAGGGGGGCTGAGAGATACGCAGTATTTT. It translates to CASSEGGLRDTQYF.

The V gene is TRBV4-3, the J gene TRBJ2-3; 10 bases line up with TRBD2. This CDR3 spans 16 amino acids. Germline assignment: CDR1 LGHNA and CDR2 YSLEER. The junction had 3 bases not matched to a gene; V was cut back by 2 bases and J by 1 base. The CDR3 DNA reads as TGCGCCAGCAGCCAAAGGCTAGCGGGGGGCACAGATACGCAGTATTTT. Translated, it gives CASSQRLAGGTDTQYF.

The table lists this clone with a few counts. The chain joins TRBV4-1 to TRBJ1-4; D might be TRBD1 (6 bases). With 0 bases removed from V and 11 bases from J, the gap between germline ends came to 16 bases. This CDR3 has 15 residues. CDR1 is MGHRA and CDR2 is YSYEKL in the germline V gene. In nucleotides, the CDR3 is TGCGCCAGCAGCCAAGACACGGGGGCCGCAAGGAAACTGTTTTTT. Its translation: CASSQDTGAARKLFF.

The V and J genes are TRBV11-3 and TRBJ2-1, with 7 bases lining up with TRBD2. The CDR3 is 17 amino acids. The trim removed 4 bases at V and 0 bases at J, leaving 9 bases unmatched. The germline CDR1 and CDR2 sequences are SGHNT and YENEEA. The CDR3 loop is CASSSGLTSFSYNEQFF. Here the CDR3 DNA reads TGTGCCAGCAGCTCGGGACTAACCTCATTCTCCTACAATGAGCAGTTCTTC.

CDR3 sequence: CASSLDGGSNQPQHF. CDR3 in DNA: TGTGCCAGCAGCTTGGACGGGGGGAGCAATCAGCCCCAGCATTTT. This chain connects TRBV5-4 to TRBJ1-5, with D maybe TRBD1 (5 bases). CDR1 SGHNT and CDR2 YYREEE come from the germline V gene (reference sequence). V was shortened by 0 bases and J by 1 base, with 8 bases between the two germline ends. The CDR3 runs 15 residues.

This clone was counted only a few times. This chain uses TRBV7-9 with TRBJ1-6; maybe TRBD1 (5 bases). Germline values: CDR1 SEHNR, CDR2 FQNEAQ (reference sequence). The CDR3 loop spans 15 amino acids. V lost 2 bases to trimming and J lost 4 bases, with 9 bases between them. The CDR3 DNA reads TGTGCCAGCAGCTTATTAGCAGGGTATAATTCACCCCTCCACTTT. It encodes CASSLLAGYNSPLHF. Filled out from reference TRBV7-9 and TRBJ1-6, the complete variable domain reads DTGVSQNPRHKITKRGQNVTFRCDPISEHNRLYWYRQTLGQGPEFLTYFQNEAQLEKSRLLSDRFSAERPKGSFSTLEIQRTEQGDSAMYLCASSLLAGYNSPLHFGNGTRLTVT.

The V call is TRBV9, the J call TRBJ2-1, with 8 bases fitting TRBD2. The trim removed 0 bases at V and 2 bases at J, leaving 7 bases unmatched. Germline V gives CDR1 SGDLS, CDR2 YYNGEE. The CDR3 extends over 17 amino acids. CDR3 sequence reads: CASSVGRGENPYNEQFF. The CDR3 DNA sequence: TGTGCCAGCAGCGTAGGGCGGGGGGAAAACCCCTACAATGAGCAGTTCTTC.

The V gene is TRBV5-8, the J gene TRBJ2-3, with 7 bases identical to TRBD1. After removal of 4 bases from V and 1 base from J, the junction contained 6 bases not matched to a gene. Germline V gene sequence: CDR1 SGHTS, CDR2 YDEGEE. CDR3 length: 15 residues. In DNA form, the CDR3 reads TGTGCCAGCAGCAGATCCGGGACAGGCACAGATACGCAGTATTTT. This sequence encodes CASSRSGTGTDTQYF.